The 18 T cell receptor beta chains presented below share a single source sample, sequenced in a study of blood T cell repertoires in COVID-19. TCRdb's table, derived via immunoSEQ multiplex PCR, lists solely in-frame clones and lacks some. The table has some 380,000 clones, around 84% seen once. The material sequenced was peripheral blood. Source of these receptors: a human donor with acute or convalescent COVID-19. The donor label of this sample is uncertain.

This chain uses TRBV7-8 with TRBJ2-1; D is unresolved. Trimming removed 5 bases from V and 1 base from J, with 18 bases in between. There are 17 residues in the CDR3. The V gene's germline CDR1 is SGHVS and CDR2 FQNEAQ. This chain's CDR3 is CASSPPLRFGSYNEQFF. The CDR3 nucleotides read TGTGCCAGCAGCCCGCCCCTACGATTTGGTTCCTACAATGAGCAGTTCTTC.

This chain uses TRBV6-5 with TRBJ1-5; TRBD1 matches 7 bases. Germline CDR1 and CDR2: MNHEY and SVGAGI. Trimming removed 5 bases from V and 10 bases from J; junction bases left unmatched: 8. CDR3 length: 13 residues. CDR3 sequence reads: CASSLGQLLPQHF. In nucleotides, the CDR3 is TGTGCCAGCAGTCTGGGACAGTTATTACCCCAGCATTTT.

This clone has only one observation. The chain has TRBV5-6 and TRBJ2-7; the match to TRBD2 covers 9 bases. Germline CDR1 SGHDT, CDR2 YYEEEE. The CDR3 spans 15 residues. V gave up 4 bases and J gave up 0 bases; unmatched junction bases: 5. As DNA, the CDR3 is TGTGCCAGCAGCCACCGTAGCGGGGGCTCCTACGAGCAGTACTTC. Translation gives CASSHRSGGSYEQYF.

This CDR3 is CASSEPGQLNQPQHF. Written as DNA, the CDR3 is TGTGCCAGCAGTGAACCGGGACAGCTTAATCAGCCCCAGCATTTT. The chain uses TRBV6-1 and TRBJ1-5; 7 bases align to TRBD1. Germline assignment: CDR1 MNHNS and CDR2 SASEGT. J gave up 4 bases and V 2 bases, and 5 bases lay outside the gene matches. The CDR3 loop spans 15 amino acids.

V and J are TRBV6-5 and TRBJ1-1; 7 bases fit TRBD1. Germline trimming cut 6 bases from V and 2 bases from J; bases unmatched to any gene: 9. The CDR3 is 15 amino acids. Germline values: CDR1 MNHEY, CDR2 SVGAGI. CDR3: CASSWTGPRNTEAFF. The CDR3 coding sequence is TGTGCCAGCAGCTGGACAGGACCCCGTAACACTGAAGCTTTCTTT.

This sequence joins TRBV6-5 and TRBJ2-1, with TRBD1 matching 10 bases. Unmatched junction bases numbered 6, after V lost 6 bases and J lost 4 bases. Germline V gene sequence: CDR1 MNHEY, CDR2 SVGAGI. The CDR3 is 15 residues long. In DNA form, the CDR3 reads TGTGCCAGCAGATCCGGGACAGGGGATTACAATGAGCAGTTCTTC. Translation gives CASRSGTGDYNEQFF.

CDR3 sequence reads: CASSQTGSNEQYF. CDR3 DNA sequence: TGCGCCAGCAGCCAGACAGGGTCTAACGAGCAGTACTTC. V usage is TRBV5-1 and J usage is TRBJ2-7, with 7 bases fitting TRBD1. V gave up 4 bases and J gave up 5 bases; unmatched junction bases: 6. Germline CDR1 SGHRS, CDR2 YFSETQ. The CDR3 length is 13 residues.

V is TRBV6-5 and J is TRBJ2-7, with D tentatively TRBD2 (7 bases). This CDR3 region has 15 residues. V lost 7 bases, J lost 7 bases, and 23 bases lay in between. The germline gives CDR1 MNHEY, CDR2 SVGAGI. CDR3 nucleotides: TGTGCCAGCAAGGGGGGCTGGGGCGGGAGTGGGGAGCAGTACTTC. Amino acid sequence: CASKGGWGGSGEQYF.

The chain carries TRBV4-1 and TRBJ2-3; no firm D call. In germline, CDR1 is MGHRA, CDR2 YSYEKL. The CDR3 extends over 17 amino acids. The V and J ends lost 4 bases and 0 bases respectively, with 17 bases between them. The CDR3 loop is CASSRSSNGGSTDTQYF. CDR3 nucleotide sequence: TGCGCCAGCAGCCGATCTTCGAACGGCGGTAGCACAGATACGCAGTATTTT.

V and J are TRBV5-1 and TRBJ2-6; 8 bases fit TRBD1. V trimming: 1 base; J trimming: 3 bases; junction bases outside the gene matches: 3. The CDR3 has 16 residues. The germline CDR1 and CDR2 sequences are SGHRS and YFSETQ. CDR3 sequence (DNA): TGCGCCAGCAGCTTGACAGGGGGAAATGGGGCCAACGTCCTGACTTTC. As protein: CASSLTGGNGANVLTF.

This clone showed up just once. Additional DNA sequences in this sample encode the identical CDR3. The gene calls are TRBV3-1 (or the pseudogene TRBV3-2) and TRBJ2-1; D not resolved. CDR1 is LGHDT, CDR2 YNNKEL, per germline (reference sequence). This CDR3 is built from 13 residues. Between the trimmed V and J ends, which lost 4 bases and 0 bases, there was a span of 4 bases. DNA for the CDR3: TGTGCCAGCAGCCCCAGCTCCTACAATGAGCAGTTCTTC. Protein sequence: CASSPSSYNEQFF.

The chain has TRBV9 and TRBJ2-2; a weak D match, TRBD2 (5 bases). The V end lost 5 bases, the J end lost 2 bases, and 19 bases lay between the germline ends. Germline-derived CDR1 and CDR2 are SGDLS and YYNGEE. This CDR3 is built from 17 residues. The CDR3 spells CASSGFLSGGNTGELFF. In DNA form, the CDR3 reads TGTGCCAGCAGTGGATTCTTAAGCGGAGGTAACACCGGGGAGCTGTTTTTT.

The chain employs TRBV4-2 and TRBJ1-2, with D possibly being TRBD1 (6 bases). The CDR3 is made up of 14 amino acids. Germline CDR1 and CDR2: LGHNA and YNFKEQ. V was shortened by 4 bases and J by 5 bases, with 14 bases between the two germline ends. For the CDR3, the DNA is TGTGCCAGCAGCCCAGCCGGGACACGGTATGGCTACACCTTC. It specifies CASSPAGTRYGYTF.

The chain has TRBV5-1 and TRBJ1-1, with 8 positions matching TRBD1. Losses at the gene ends were 0 bases for V and 5 bases for J; bases not matched to a gene: 15. There are 18 residues in the CDR3. CDR1 is SGHRS, CDR2 YFSETQ, per germline. This chain's CDR3 is CASSLDRARGREKTEAFF. DNA of the CDR3: TGCGCCAGCAGCTTGGATAGGGCCAGGGGGCGTGAAAAGACTGAAGCTTTCTTT. The full variable domain, rest sourced from reference TRBV5-1 and TRBJ1-1, is KAGVTQTPRYLIKTRGQQVTLSCSPISGHRSVSWYQQTPGQGLQFLFEYFSETQRNKGNFPGRFSGRQFSNSRSEMNVSTLELGDSALYLCASSLDRARGREKTEAFFGQGTRLTVV.

The CDR3 coding sequence is TGCGCCAGCAGCTTGGGCGGGACCTACACTGAAGCTTTCTTT. Its translation is CASSLGGTYTEAFF. The chain employs TRBV5-1 and TRBJ1-1, with a weak D call TRBD1 (5 bases). The germline gives CDR1 SGHRS, CDR2 YFSETQ. V was shortened by 0 bases and J by 3 bases, with 9 bases between the two germline ends. The CDR3 is 14 residues long.

The chain has TRBV7-9 and TRBJ2-1; maybe TRBD2 (6 bases). The germline gives CDR1 SEHNR, CDR2 FQNEAQ (reference sequence). Trimming removed 3 bases from V and 10 bases from J, with 16 bases in between. The CDR3 consists of 14 residues. CDR3 sequence (DNA): TGTGCCAGCAGCTTCGCCGCGGGGCTTGGCGAGCAGTTCTTC. This translates into CASSFAAGLGEQFF.

The J gene is TRBJ1-4, the V gene TRBV9, with TRBD1 matching over 8 bases. In germline, CDR1 is SGDLS, CDR2 YYNGEE. There are 15 residues in the CDR3. The junction had 6 bases not matched to a gene; V was cut back by 0 bases and J by 8 bases. This CDR3 is CASSVADRGWEKLFF. The CDR3 DNA reads TGTGCCAGCAGCGTAGCTGACAGGGGATGGGAAAAACTGTTTTTT.

This chain links TRBV9 with TRBJ2-7; TRBD2 is a possible D gene (5 bases). The V end lost 3 bases, the J end lost 3 bases, and 16 bases lay between the germline ends. The CDR3 runs to 15 residues. Per the germline V gene, CDR1 is SGDLS and CDR2 is YYNGEE. The CDR3, as DNA: TGTGCCAGCAGCGACGGACTCCCCCCCTACTACGAGCAGTACTTC. This codes for CASSDGLPPYYEQYF.